This TCR beta chain derives from a study of blood T cells in healthy people across ages. A J-beta primer mix and a sample-barcoded 5' primer were used in a second PCR of about 7 to 12 cycles. In TCRdb, the 5' RACE reads were re-called with MiXCR into one record per CDR3 protein. Here the sample spans more than 750,000 distinct CDR3 sequences, about 29% being singletons. Per sample, a minimum of 6.5 million PBMCs were isolated. Samples each yielded at least 5 micrograms of total RNA. This clonotype turned up a few times. CDR3 length: 16 amino acids. Germline assignment: CDR1 SEHNR and CDR2 FQNEAQ (reference sequence). The V gene end was trimmed by 4 bases and the J gene end by 7 bases; junction bases not matched to a gene: 13. The same data also contributed to another study, on T cells of mothers and their children. From that report: Biologically related mothers and children overlapped slightly more than unrelated pairs, a non-significant difference. None of the identified T cell clones proved to be persistent microchimeric clones.

The specimen sequenced was blood. The chain uses TRBV7-9 and TRBJ1-2; 9 bases match TRBD1. The TCR sequence derives from a woman aged 40 to 50 in good health. As DNA, the CDR3 is TGTGCCAGCAGCTCATATCGGGACAGGGTTAAGTTTGGCTACACCTTC. Translated, it gives CASSSYRDRVKFGYTF.